This T cell receptor (beta chain) was recorded in a study of T cells in Graves' hyperthyroidism and ophthalmopathy. The germline V and J ends were trimmed by 1 base and 1 base, with 7 bases remaining between them. The CDR3 is 14 amino acids. Germline CDR1 reads MGHRA; CDR2 reads YSYEKL. RNA transcripts were the template for amplifying TCR beta CDR3 regions. TCR CDR3 underwent first-round RT-PCR with the HTBI primer set. TCRdb independently ran MiXCR on the multiplex PCR reads; one entry per CDR3 protein. Of approximately 690,000 distinct CDR3 sequences listed, less than 25% are singletons. Material for sequencing was blood. This TCR derives from a man aged 25-40 years with Graves' ophthalmopathy. The V call is TRBV4-1, the J call TRBJ1-1; D call uncertain. CDR3 in DNA: TGCGCCAGCAGCCAAGGGAACTCGAACACTGAAGCTTTCTTT. This translates into CASSQGNSNTEAFF.